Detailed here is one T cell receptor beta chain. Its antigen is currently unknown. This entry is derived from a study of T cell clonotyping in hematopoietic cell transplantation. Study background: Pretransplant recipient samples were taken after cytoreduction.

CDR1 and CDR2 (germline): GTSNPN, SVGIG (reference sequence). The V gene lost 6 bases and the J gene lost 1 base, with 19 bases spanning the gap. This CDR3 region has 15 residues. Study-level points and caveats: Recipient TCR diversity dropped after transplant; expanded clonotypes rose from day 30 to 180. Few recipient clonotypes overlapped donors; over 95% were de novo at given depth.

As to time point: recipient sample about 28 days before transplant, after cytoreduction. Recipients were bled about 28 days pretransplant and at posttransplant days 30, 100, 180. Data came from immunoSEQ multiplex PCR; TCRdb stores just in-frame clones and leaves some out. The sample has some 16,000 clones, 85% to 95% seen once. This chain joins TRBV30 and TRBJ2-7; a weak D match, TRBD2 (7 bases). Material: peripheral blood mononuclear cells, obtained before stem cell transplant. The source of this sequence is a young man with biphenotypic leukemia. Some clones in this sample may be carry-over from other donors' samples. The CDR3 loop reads CACRGATSRSYEQYF. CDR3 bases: TGTGCCTGTCGGGGGGCCACCTCCCGGTCCTACGAGCAGTACTTC.